This TCR beta chain was retrieved from a study of cytomegalovirus exposure and HLA in healthy donors. As for the study in general: Findings of an earlier analysis included roughly 110 million unique TCR beta sequences from around 180 million T cells. Study-level results: The authors judged a highly shared variant cluster likely a sequencing artifact.

The study sampled nominally healthy donors, though unrecorded immune exposures were likely. The study ran its PCR with 60 Vbeta and 13 Jbeta primers. Assay used: immunoSEQ multiplex PCR; TCRdb lists only in-frame clones, some missing. The sample has some 180,000 clones; 80% are singletons. Trimming left V 3 bases short and J 0 bases short, with 11 bases between. Looked up from germline, CDR1 is SQVTM and CDR2 is ANQGSEA. This CDR3 contains 14 residues. On this clone: Its antigen is still unknown.

The specimen sequenced was PBMCs. The receptor comes from a girl under 18 in good health and CMV-seropositive. The gene calls are TRBV29-1 and TRBJ1-1; no definite D call. DNA of the CDR3: TGCAGCGTTGAGTACGGTTACGTGAACACTGAAGCTTTCTTT. As protein: CSVEYGYVNTEAFF.